The T cell receptor (beta chain) described here comes from a study of shared clonotypes between healthy human individuals. Across the study: Per-donor plates numbered three CD4 naive, three CD4 memory, two CD8 naive and one CD8 memory.

Study observations and caveats: Memory subsets had estimated richness that was generally smaller than that of naive subsets.

Generated by immunoSEQ multiplex PCR, the TCRdb table keeps only in-frame clones and is missing some. The data hold approximately 2.3 million clones, with 85% to 95% observed a single time. Comment on this clone: The antigen remains unidentified.

The germline V and J ends were trimmed by 1 base and 5 bases, with 10 bases remaining between them. CDR1 and CDR2 (germline): SGHRS, YFSETQ. The CDR3 is 13 residues long. This TCR was recovered from a man aged 18 to 29 in good health. Some clones in this sample may be carry-over from other donors' samples. Material for sequencing was naive CD4+ T cells from PBMCs. Regarding subset: CD45RA+ positively selected. V usage is TRBV5-1 and J usage is TRBJ2-7; D call uncertain. DNA of the CDR3: TGCGCCAGCAGCTTGTTATCTCTGGACGAGCAGTACTTC. This gives the protein CASSLLSLDEQYF.